A selection of T cell receptor beta chains follows, all from one sample in a study of blood T cell repertoires in COVID-19. Repertoires were generated with immunoSEQ multiplex PCR, while TCRdb's copy carries only in-frame clones and drops some. The sample lists 150,000 to 200,000 clones, about three quarters occurring once. Sequencing was performed on peripheral blood. The receptors shown here come from a woman aged 50 to 65 with active or convalescent COVID-19. Each CDR3 is given with its conserved first and last residue. The D gene is left open where the match is weak. Only some rows state a clone size, as once, few, many or a class for expanded clones.

v_call: TRBV27; clone_size: once; j_call: TRBJ1-1; d_call: -; cdr3_aa: CASSAQVLVTEAFF; cdr3_nt: TGTGCCAGCAGTGCCCAGGTCCTGGTCACTGAAGCTTTCTTT
v_call: TRBV30; clone_size: -; j_call: TRBJ2-1; d_call: -; cdr3_aa: CAWSRTESSRFF; cdr3_nt: TGTGCCTGGAGTCGTACGGAGTCTAGCAGGTTCTTC
v_call: TRBV12-1; clone_size: -; j_call: TRBJ1-6; d_call: -; cdr3_aa: CASTGSGRGLENSPLHF; cdr3_nt: TGTGCCAGCACTGGGTCTGGGAGGGGCCTGGAGAATTCACCCCTCCACTTT
v_call: TRBV5-1; clone_size: few; j_call: TRBJ2-7; d_call: TRBD1; cdr3_aa: CASSLTGVAYEQYF; cdr3_nt: TGCGCCAGCAGCTTGACAGGGGTGGCCTACGAGCAGTACTTC
v_call: TRBV6-5; clone_size: -; j_call: TRBJ2-1; d_call: -; cdr3_aa: CASSYGRSTEQFF; cdr3_nt: TGTGCCAGCAGTTACGGGAGATCGACTGAGCAGTTCTTC
v_call: TRBV5-5; clone_size: -; j_call: TRBJ1-1; d_call: -; cdr3_aa: CASSLEEGNTEAFF; cdr3_nt: TGTGCCAGCAGCTTGGAGGAGGGAAACACTGAAGCTTTCTTT
v_call: TRBV7-3; clone_size: -; j_call: TRBJ1-1; d_call: -; cdr3_aa: CASSLHGNTEAFF; cdr3_nt: TGTGCCAGCAGCTTACACGGGAACACTGAAGCTTTCTTT
v_call: TRBV18; clone_size: -; j_call: TRBJ1-5; d_call: -; cdr3_aa: CASSPAGDQPQHF; cdr3_nt: TGTGCCAGCTCACCAGCCGGAGATCAGCCCCAGCATTTT
v_call: TRBV18; clone_size: -; j_call: TRBJ1-1; d_call: TRBD1; cdr3_aa: CASSAAGTVNTEAFF; cdr3_nt: TGTGCCAGCTCAGCGGCCGGGACAGTGAACACTGAAGCTTTCTTT
v_call: TRBV11-3; clone_size: -; j_call: TRBJ2-7; d_call: TRBD2; cdr3_aa: CASRPGTRRVAYEQYF; cdr3_nt: TGTGCCAGCAGGCCCGGGACTAGGAGGGTCGCCTACGAGCAGTACTTC
v_call: TRBV11-2; clone_size: once; j_call: TRBJ1-3; d_call: -; cdr3_aa: CASSLGLGGSGNTIYF; cdr3_nt: TGTGCCAGCAGCTTAGGACTCGGGGGGTCTGGAAACACCATATATTTT
v_call: TRBV20-1; clone_size: -; j_call: TRBJ2-7; d_call: TRBD2; cdr3_aa: CSASPPGLASDEQYF; cdr3_nt: TGCAGTGCTAGTCCCCCGGGACTAGCGAGCGACGAGCAGTACTTC
v_call: TRBV6-2/TRBV6-3; clone_size: -; j_call: TRBJ1-6; d_call: -; cdr3_aa: CASSRRSERSSPLHF; cdr3_nt: TGTGCCAGCAGCCGACGGAGTGAACGGAGTTCACCCCTCCACTTT
v_call: TRBV7-2; clone_size: -; j_call: TRBJ2-2; d_call: -; cdr3_aa: CASSLVLAPPGELFF; cdr3_nt: TGTGCCAGCAGCTTAGTGCTAGCCCCCCCCGGGGAGCTGTTTTTT
v_call: TRBV29-1; clone_size: many; j_call: TRBJ2-1; d_call: TRBD1; cdr3_aa: CSVKETGPERQFF; cdr3_nt: TGCAGCGTTAAAGAGACAGGGCCCGAGAGGCAGTTCTTC
v_call: TRBV7-3; clone_size: few; j_call: TRBJ2-7; d_call: TRBD1; cdr3_aa: CASSKDRGYEQYF; cdr3_nt: TGTGCCAGCAGCAAAGACAGGGGATACGAGCAGTACTTC
v_call: TRBV18; clone_size: -; j_call: TRBJ1-2; d_call: TRBD1; cdr3_aa: CASSPGQGPGYGYTF; cdr3_nt: TGTGCCAGCTCACCCGGACAGGGTCCCGGCTATGGCTACACCTTC
v_call: TRBV3-1/TRBV3-2; clone_size: -; j_call: TRBJ2-4; d_call: TRBD2; cdr3_aa: CASSQDGPASGGIKVAKNIQYF; cdr3_nt: TGTGCCAGCAGCCAAGATGGACCGGCTAGCGGGGGGATCAAGGTAGCCAAAAACATTCAGTACTTC
v_call: TRBV19; clone_size: -; j_call: TRBJ1-5; d_call: -; cdr3_aa: CASSMEGYDNQPQHF; cdr3_nt: TGTGCCAGTAGTATGGAGGGGTACGACAATCAGCCCCAGCATTTT
v_call: TRBV7-9; clone_size: -; j_call: TRBJ1-2; d_call: -; cdr3_aa: CASSLGGTNYGYTF; cdr3_nt: TGTGCCAGCAGCTTAGGGGGCACCAACTATGGCTACACCTTC
v_call: TRBV19; clone_size: -; j_call: TRBJ2-6; d_call: -; cdr3_aa: CASSIGRVSGANVLTF; cdr3_nt: TGTGCCAGTAGTATAGGCCGGGTCTCTGGGGCCAACGTCCTGACTTTC
v_call: TRBV6-5; clone_size: -; j_call: TRBJ1-1; d_call: -; cdr3_aa: CASSTPGVNEAFF; cdr3_nt: TGTGCCAGCAGTACCCCGGGGGTGAATGAAGCTTTCTTT
v_call: TRBV4-3; clone_size: -; j_call: TRBJ1-2; d_call: -; cdr3_aa: CASSQDGTSYTF; cdr3_nt: TGCGCCAGCAGCCAAGATGGGACAAGCTACACCTTC
v_call: TRBV19; clone_size: -; j_call: TRBJ1-5; d_call: -; cdr3_aa: CASTEEQGISNQPQHF; cdr3_nt: TGTGCCAGTACGGAGGAGCAGGGGATTAGCAATCAGCCCCAGCATTTT
v_call: TRBV24-1; clone_size: -; j_call: TRBJ2-7; d_call: TRBD1; cdr3_aa: CATPWTGGSYEQYF; cdr3_nt: TGTGCCACTCCCTGGACAGGGGGCTCCTACGAGCAGTACTTC
v_call: TRBV7-2; clone_size: -; j_call: TRBJ2-1; d_call: TRBD1; cdr3_aa: CASPREDRVNEQFF; cdr3_nt: TGTGCCAGCCCCCGAGAGGACAGGGTCAATGAGCAGTTCTTC
v_call: TRBV28; clone_size: few; j_call: TRBJ1-2; d_call: TRBD1; cdr3_aa: CASSPLWPYRQGEGYGYTF; cdr3_nt: TGTGCCAGCAGTCCTCTATGGCCTTATCGACAGGGGGAGGGGTATGGCTACACCTTC
v_call: TRBV12-3/TRBV12-4; clone_size: -; j_call: TRBJ2-1; d_call: -; cdr3_aa: CASSFGDEQFF; cdr3_nt: TGTGCCAGCAGTTTCGGGGATGAGCAGTTCTTC
v_call: TRBV25-1; clone_size: -; j_call: TRBJ1-2; d_call: -; cdr3_aa: CASSRDFLYGYTF; cdr3_nt: TGTGCCAGCAGCAGGGACTTCCTCTATGGCTACACCTTC
v_call: TRBV7-8; clone_size: -; j_call: TRBJ1-4; d_call: TRBD1; cdr3_aa: CASSSGIQGSNEKLFF; cdr3_nt: TGTGCCAGCAGCTCAGGGATACAGGGGTCTAATGAAAAACTGTTTTTT